These 3 T cell receptor beta chains came from one sample sequenced in a study of T cells after yellow fever vaccination. MiXCR was run by TCRdb on the 5' RACE reads, yielding one entry per CDR3 protein. The sample lists more than 450,000 distinct CDR3 sequences, 21% occurring once. The specimen comprised PBMCs, sampled approximately 22 days after the first yellow fever vaccination. These receptors were obtained from a man aged 18 to 30 who received the YFV17D yellow fever vaccine.

In this sample, this clonotype turned up a few times. CDR3: CASSPGVNEQFF. The CDR3 DNA follows: TGTGCCAGCTCACCGGGTGTGAATGAGCAGTTCTTC. V is TRBV18 and J is TRBJ2-1; no definite D call. Trimming removed 3 bases from V and 7 bases from J, with 7 bases in between. The germline gives CDR1 KGHSH, CDR2 LQKENI. The CDR3 loop spans 12 amino acids.

The V call is TRBV4-1, the J call TRBJ2-3; D assignment may be TRBD1 or TRBD2 (6 bases each). The V end was cut by 3 bases, the J end by 6 bases, with 22 bases between. This CDR3 region has 17 residues. Germline CDR1 is MGHRA and CDR2 is YSYEKL. CDR3 nucleotides: TGCGCCAGCAGCCATACTTTTAGGGGGGAGGCGTGGGATACGCAGTATTTT. It encodes CASSHTFRGEAWDTQYF.

This clonotype showed up many times. CDR3 sequence: CASSLGTGTYEQYF. CDR3 DNA sequence: TGTGCCAGCAGTCTCGGGACAGGGACGTACGAGCAGTACTTC. The chain carries TRBV6-1 and TRBJ2-7; 9 nucleotides align to TRBD1. CDR1 MNHNS and CDR2 SASEGT come from the germline V gene. Unmatched junction bases numbered 6, after V lost 5 bases and J lost 4 bases. This CDR3 comprises 14 residues.